This entry is about one TCR beta chain. This clone was found once. No antigen is known for it. No clone much larger than this one lies a single base away; base qualities are absent. This entry belongs to a study of cytomegalovirus exposure and HLA in healthy donors (dated by TCRdb to about 2017). Notes on the research overall: An earlier analysis of some 620 of the donors reported under 300 Gb of sequence data and approximately 120 million unique TCR beta sequences obtained from some 200 million T cells. The study aimed to test whether cataloging public T cell receptors could reveal signatures of past pathogen exposure. In the later analysis, no new phenotypic data were used to find candidate immune exposures; instead, reliance was placed on TCR beta sequences and their occurrence across donors. Along with the approximately 700-subject first cohort, a separate validation cohort of around 120 different subjects was used. To decide whether each TCR beta V gene segment behaved as functional or pseudogenic, an earlier analysis of some 600 of the donors relied on high-throughput TCR beta sequencing. Across 300 to 400 genotyped donors of the cohort, an average of about 200,000 unique TCR beta nucleotide sequences per donor were sequenced, and roughly 18% of those sequences were non-productive. Typing coverage differed by locus: A, B, C, DRB1 and DQB1 were typed in roughly 620-630 donors, DQA1 in roughly 510, DPA1 in some 570, and DPB1 in 472. Several DR-DQ haplotypes were handled as single units for association and clustering, since linkage in the cohort was strong. The T cell repertoires of roughly 660 subjects were profiled by immunosequencing and related to cytomegalovirus serostatus. Of the 300 to 450 genotyped donors, approximately 80% fell in the genetic ancestry cluster associated with self-reported Caucasian donors. Every repertoire in the discovery cohort had been generated on one and the same sequencing platform. Donor age, sex, ethnicity and CMV serostatus were compiled together with the repertoire data. A later genetic analysis used genome-wide SNP genotypes for 398 of the 666 donors, treating that subset as a discovery cohort. To predict cytomegalovirus infection status, the study combined high-throughput TCR immunosequencing, statistical association of individual TCRs with disease status, and machine learning. Roughly 300 gigabases of sequencing data and around 80 million unique TCR sequences made up an early release that covered 500 to 650 HLA-typed donors. To study patterns of TCR occurrence, a later analysis re-analyzed previously published TCR beta repertoires from around 660 donors and added high-resolution HLA genotyping. HLA typing covered class I and class II loci at four-digit resolution. Results the study describes overall, beyond this receptor: CMV serostatus was the only immune exposure information available for the cohort. A later genetic analysis reported fewer N-insertions in productive TCRs among donors in an Asian-associated ancestry cluster than the approximately 670-donor mean. Most CMV-associated TCR beta chains appeared to be HLA-restricted in a later analysis, and the HLA associations seemed to be driven largely by CMV exposure. An association between a missense DCLRE1C variant and V-gene and J-gene trimming of TCR beta chains was found in a later genetic analysis and replicated in an independent cohort. When HLA alleles, especially DR and DQ, strongly co-occurred, attributing TCR associations to individual alleles was difficult. Specific HLA alleles were associated with 15,000 to 20,000 TCR beta sequences at a false discovery rate of 0.05 in a later analysis. Correlated functional status among segregating V segments might reflect linkage disequilibrium, but an unknown experimental factor could not be ruled out. Several of the top co-occurrence clusters appeared to be linked to parvovirus B19, influenza, CMV and Epstein-Barr virus, according to a later analysis. HLA typing was unavailable for some donors at each locus, so association tests used only the typed subset. In vitro tests confirmed that a few of the cytomegalovirus-associated TCR beta chains recognize cytomegalovirus antigens. The 87-base-pair reads could not distinguish some IMGT-functional V segments, including TRBV6-2 and TRBV6-3, so those segments were excluded. A later analysis found that HLA-associated TCR beta chains were more clonally expanded and had lower generation probabilities than equally common non-associated chains. While some public TCRs were present in many individuals, most TCR sequences turned up only very rarely across donors. The cohort was sequenced for TCR beta chains only, and without alpha or paired-chain data the features that could be detected were limited. In the study, 150 to 200 TCR beta chains were listed as associated with cytomegalovirus. Because counts were too low, about 18 rarely observed V segments, including chromosome 9 orphons, were excluded from the earlier analysis of under 650 of the donors. The presence/absence analyses assumed that sequencing depth was roughly uniform across donors, and that assumption may not be true. A group of highly shared sequence variants was considered likely to be a technical artifact of the sequencing pipeline. The authors suggested that the approach could potentially be generalized to other disease states and immunological phenotypes. Cytomegalovirus status was reported to be diagnosed by the classifier with high specificity and sensitivity in both the original and validation cohorts. In an earlier analysis of some 500 of the donors, most TCR beta V segments appeared in productive rearrangements about 90% or about 30% of the time, broadly matching IMGT annotations. A further reported finding was that TCR beta sequences accurately predicted the HLA-A and HLA-B alleles for most subjects in the first cohort. According to a later analysis, TCR association rates differed among HLA loci, with DRB1 alleles showing the most associated TCRs and HLA-C alleles showing the fewest.

The CDR3 holds 14 amino acids from the cysteine to the phenylalanine. Solely the CDR3 DNA is kept, with 42 bases framed from the first base. From the germline V gene, CDR1 is SGHRS and CDR2 is YFSETQ. In total, 500 to 700 healthy bone marrow donors made up the cohort. At the time of sampling, all cohort members were nominally healthy, though unrecorded immune exposures were likely present. The donor tested CMV seronegative and was one of the 352 seronegative cohort members. A peripheral blood sample was provided by each donor, and peripheral blood mononuclear cells were used for TCR beta sequencing. Genomic DNA extraction from the blood cell samples was performed with the Qiagen DNeasy Blood Extraction Kit. The library relied on the immunoSEQ multiplex PCR assay. For the multiplex PCR, a mixture combining 60 forward primers for TCR Vbeta segments and 13 reverse primers for TCR Jbeta segments was used. Amplification of the CDR3 region of rearranged TCR beta genes was performed with a multiplex PCR assay on genomic DNA. Amplified TCR beta libraries were sequenced as 87-base-pair reads on the Illumina HiSeq System. On the study's bioinformatics: A later analysis tallied about 77 million unique TCR beta chains across the 600 to 700 repertoires, and some 12 million of those chains were shared by two or more donors. A nearest-neighbor algorithm error-corrected the raw reads and collapsed the reads into unique sequences, merging closely related sequences to remove PCR and sequencing errors. Alignment of CDR3 sequences to IMGT reference sequences was used to assign V, D and J gene segments. For a sequence to be retained, at least a six-nucleotide match to both a V gene segment and a J gene segment was required. Rearrangements were called productive when the CDR3 lacked stop codons and stayed in frame with V and J; all others were non-productive. Following IMGT convention, CDR3 was defined as the stretch from the second conserved V-encoded cysteine up to the conserved J-encoded phenylalanine. In an earlier analysis of some 550 of the donors, sequences lacking an unambiguous match to a single V gene segment were excluded. An earlier analysis of 500 to 600 of the donors classified V segments as functional when productive rearrangements were above 56.7% and as segregating when the standard deviation between donors was above 5%. A statistical classification framework was developed to diagnose cytomegalovirus status using the catalog of TCR beta chain sequences. In a later analysis, TCR nucleotide sequences were compared against IMGT/GENE-DB human TR gene sequences so that V and J genes could be assigned. Using the TCRdist pipeline, a later analysis assigned CDR3 sequences along with most-parsimonious VDJ recombination scenarios. In a later analysis, each TCR beta chain was defined by its CDR3 amino acid sequence together with its V-gene family, and reads lacking a unique V-gene family were excluded. As a way to deal with suspected cross-contamination and a sequencing artifact, a later analysis dropped 500 to 700 nucleotide sequences that were highly shared and had low generation probability. For each public chain, a later analysis derived a clonal expansion index from normalized ranks of inferred template counts within each repertoire. In a later analysis, generation probabilities were computed using a VDJ recombination model fitted to out-of-frame rearrangements, and the results were checked against IGoR. A later analysis scored TCR-TCR, TCR-HLA and TCR-CMV co-occurrence with hypergeometric tests, applying a repertoire-size bias correction to TCR pairs. To estimate false discovery rates, a later analysis permuted the HLA or CMV assignments 20 times. In a later analysis, co-occurring TCRs were grouped with DBSCAN, and TCRdist sequence similarity was added when clustering was performed within HLA-allele-positive subsets. Co-occurrence clustering excluded repertoires with fewer than 30,000 or more than 120,000 public chains, plus five with anomalous nucleotide sharing. Drawn from immuneACCESS, this table holds only the in-frame rearrangements with V and J called that TCRdb kept. Clones are partly lost; checked studies trace under half to an unresolved V gene and leave the rest unexplained. That table furnishes V, J and clone size, whereas the DNA furnished D and trimming. The sample contains roughly 150,000 clones, approximately 80% of them found a single time. The ten largest make up 1.9% of the sample.

The sequence is built from TRBV5-1 and TRBJ2-5, and 8 bases in between align with TRBD2. Gene TRBJ2-7 matches the end of the DNA better, so the J call may be wrong. Sequenced sample: PBMCs. The TCR was taken from a woman aged 18-30 years in good health and CMV-seronegative. The CDR3 in this case is CASRSGSQPYEQYF. The DNA reads TGCGCCAGCAGGAGCGGGAGCCAACCCTACGAGCAGTACTTC.